Given below is one TCR beta chain in context. What it binds is not known. CDR1 SEHNR and CDR2 FQNEAQ come from the germline V gene (reference sequence). The CDR3 contains 15 residues. The V end was cut by 5 bases, the J end by 2 bases, with 15 bases between. This specimen comes from a study of T cell repertoires in cytomegalovirus infection. Overall study context: Well-studied HLA-B-restricted CMV epitopes were used in the study alongside recently identified HLA-C-restricted ones. Based on public TCR beta signatures, there were indications of CMV infection and of a matching HLA type.

MiXCR, applied by TCRdb to the reads, yields one record per CDR3 protein. Among approximately 310,000 distinct CDR3 sequences listed, approximately 25% were seen once. Study-wide findings and caveats: Dominating the ex vivo response were TCR beta clonotypes that were CMV-specific and HLA-C-restricted.

The TCR was taken from a human donor in good health (CMV status not recorded). Some clones in this sample may be carry-over from other donors' samples. This specimen was cultured PBMCs, taken from culture after CMV antigen stimulation. This chain links TRBV7-9 with TRBJ2-5; D might be TRBD2 (6 bases). CDR3 residues: CASSPTSPPQETQYF. CDR3 nucleotide sequence: TGTGCCAGCAGCCCCACTAGCCCGCCTCAAGAGACCCAGTACTTC.